The clone carrying this TCR beta chain was seen a single time. Its antigen is currently unknown. Samples: about 28 days before transplant, then days 30, 100 and 180 after. These data originate in a study of T cell clonotyping in hematopoietic cell transplantation. The study's findings and limits: At the given depth, recipient repertoires were over 97% de novo clonotypes.

Germline CDR1 reads MGHDK; CDR2 reads SYGVNS. The V and J ends lost 1 base and 5 bases, in that order; junction bases with no gene match: 3. The CDR3 covers 15 residues. Assay used: immunoSEQ multiplex PCR; TCRdb lists only in-frame clones, some missing. The data hold approximately 6,200 clones, with 90% to 95% observed a single time. The material sequenced was peripheral blood mononuclear cells, taken 100 days after allogeneic stem cell transplant. The V gene is TRBV25-1, the J gene TRBJ1-5, with 9 bases fitting TRBD1. The TCR sequence derives from a female patient aged 45-65 years who had an allogeneic stem cell transplant from an unrelated donor, so T cells may come from the graft donor. Some clones in this sample may be carry-over from other donors' samples. For the CDR3, the DNA is TGTGCCAGCAGTGAATCGGGGACAGGGTATCAGCCCCAGCATTTT. Amino acid sequence: CASSESGTGYQPQHF.